These T cell receptor beta chains were read from a single sample in a study of neoadjuvant anti-PD-1 for oral cavity cancer. Data came from immunoSEQ multiplex PCR; TCRdb stores just in-frame clones and leaves some out. The sample lists 9,300 or so clones, around 80% occurring once. This specimen consisted of PBMCs, obtained after nivolumab (anti-PD-1) treatment. These receptors all come from a person aged 40 to 85 with oral cavity squamous cell carcinoma. Both conserved end residues are part of each CDR3. Each record gives: CDR3 DNA, CDR3 protein, D gene, V gene, clone size, J gene. D genes are given only for firm matches. Where a row states a size, it is once, few, many or the class of an expanded clone; other rows omit it.

DNA: TGCGCCAGCACCATTTACCCGGACAGCTACGAGCAGTACTTC
CDR3: CASTIYPDSYEQYF
D: -
V: TRBV5-1
size: -
J: TRBJ2-7

DNA: TGTGCCAGCAGTTCCGACAGGGAAGTCAATCAGCCCCAGCATTTT
CDR3: CASSSDREVNQPQHF
D: TRBD1
V: TRBV6-6
size: -
J: TRBJ1-5

DNA: TGCGCCAGCAGTCTCCTAGCGGGAGGGCCGTCGAACACCGGGGAGCTGTTTTTT
CDR3: CASSLLAGGPSNTGELFF
D: TRBD2
V: TRBV10-1
size: few
J: TRBJ2-2

DNA: TGTGCCAGCAGCTTGAACTCCGGGATCAAAACCTATGGCTACACCTTC
CDR3: CASSLNSGIKTYGYTF
D: -
V: TRBV5-6
size: -
J: TRBJ1-2

DNA: TGTGCCAGCAGCTTAAGGTCCAGGGTGGGCGAAAAACTGTTTTTT
CDR3: CASSLRSRVGEKLFF
D: -
V: TRBV7-8
size: few
J: TRBJ1-4

DNA: TGTGCCAGCAGCCAAGAGGGACTAGCGGGAGGGAATGAGCAGTTCTTC
CDR3: CASSQEGLAGGNEQFF
D: TRBD2
V: TRBV4-2
size: few
J: TRBJ2-1

DNA: TGTGCCAGCAGTTTAGCCCCGGGGGGGTGGACTGAAGCTTTCTTT
CDR3: CASSLAPGGWTEAFF
D: -
V: TRBV27
size: -
J: TRBJ1-1

DNA: TGTGCCAGCAGTTTCAGGGGGCAGGGTGAGCAGTTCTTC
CDR3: CASSFRGQGEQFF
D: TRBD1
V: TRBV6-5
size: -
J: TRBJ2-1

DNA: TGTGCCAGCCAGGGGCGCGACGAGCAGTACTTC
CDR3: CASQGRDEQYF
D: -
V: TRBV7-9
size: -
J: TRBJ2-7

DNA: TGTGCCTGGAGTCCGTCGGGAGCCTTCTACGAGCAGTACTTC
CDR3: CAWSPSGAFYEQYF
D: -
V: TRBV30
size: -
J: TRBJ2-7

DNA: TGCGCCAGCAGCCAAGTTATGTCAGTCTCTAGCACAGATACGCAGTATTTT
CDR3: CASSQVMSVSSTDTQYF
D: -
V: TRBV4-1
size: few
J: TRBJ2-3

DNA: TGTGCCAGCTCTCGGGACAGGGGGGATTCACCCCTCCACTTT
CDR3: CASSRDRGDSPLHF
D: TRBD1
V: TRBV18
size: few
J: TRBJ1-6

DNA: TGTGCCAGCAGCCAAGATCGACGGACAGCGGAGGGGGAGACCCAGTACTTC
CDR3: CASSQDRRTAEGETQYF
D: -
V: TRBV4-2
size: -
J: TRBJ2-5

DNA: TGTGCCAGCAGCCAAGTTGTGGGGACTAGCGGGATAAATGAGCAGTTCTTC
CDR3: CASSQVVGTSGINEQFF
D: TRBD2
V: TRBV4-2
size: -
J: TRBJ2-1

DNA: TGTGCCAGCAGCCCCGGGACAGGGAAGGACAATGAGCAGTTCTTC
CDR3: CASSPGTGKDNEQFF
D: TRBD1
V: TRBV7-2
size: -
J: TRBJ2-1

DNA: TGTGCCAGCAGCTTAGCGATCTATGGCTACACCTTC
CDR3: CASSLAIYGYTF
D: -
V: TRBV7-2
size: -
J: TRBJ1-2

DNA: TGTGCCAGCAGCTCCGGGGGAAATGAGCAGTTCTTC
CDR3: CASSSGGNEQFF
D: -
V: TRBV5-5
size: -
J: TRBJ2-1

DNA: TGTGCCAGCAGGGACTGGGGGTCCCAAGAGACCCAGTACTTC
CDR3: CASRDWGSQETQYF
D: -
V: TRBV6-6
size: -
J: TRBJ2-5

DNA: TGCAGCGGATCTAGCGACTACGAGCAGTACTTC
CDR3: CSGSSDYEQYF
D: -
V: TRBV29-1
size: -
J: TRBJ2-7

DNA: TGTGCCAGCAGTTTACAGTCGGGAGGACTCTACGAGCAGTACTTC
CDR3: CASSLQSGGLYEQYF
D: TRBD2
V: TRBV27
size: -
J: TRBJ2-7

DNA: TGTGCCAGCAGCCCCCCCCCGGGACGGGGGAGCTATGGCTACACCTTC
CDR3: CASSPPPGRGSYGYTF
D: -
V: TRBV9
size: -
J: TRBJ1-2

DNA: TGTGCCAGCAGTGACGGACAGGGGGCGTACGATGGCTACACCTTC
CDR3: CASSDGQGAYDGYTF
D: TRBD1
V: TRBV6-6
size: -
J: TRBJ1-2

DNA: TGTGCCAGCAGTTCTCCCGGGCCGTGGAATGAGCAGTTCTTC
CDR3: CASSSPGPWNEQFF
D: -
V: TRBV28
size: once
J: TRBJ2-1

DNA: TGTGCCACCAGCAATGGGGGAAAACTAGGGTCGGCTTTCTTT
CDR3: CATSNGGKLGSAFF
D: -
V: TRBV15
size: -
J: TRBJ1-1

DNA: TGTGCCAGCACCAGGACAGGGGTCCTAATTCTAAGCAATCAGCCCCAGCATTTT
CDR3: CASTRTGVLILSNQPQHF
D: TRBD1
V: TRBV9
size: -
J: TRBJ1-5

DNA: TGTGCCAGCAGTTTAAACACCGGGGAGCTGTTTTTT
CDR3: CASSLNTGELFF
D: -
V: TRBV28
size: -
J: TRBJ2-2

DNA: TGTGCCAGCAGCCCCCGAAGCGGGATAGGCACCGGGGAGCTGTTTTTT
CDR3: CASSPRSGIGTGELFF
D: TRBD2
V: TRBV7-9
size: few
J: TRBJ2-2

DNA: TGTGCCACCAGCAGAGATGAATCCCGACGTGGGGGGGATGGCTACACCTTC
CDR3: CATSRDESRRGGDGYTF
D: -
V: TRBV15
size: -
J: TRBJ1-2

DNA: TGTGCCAGCAGTTCGGGACTAGCGGGGGGGGCTAGCACAGATACGCAGTATTTT
CDR3: CASSSGLAGGASTDTQYF
D: TRBD2
V: TRBV27
size: -
J: TRBJ2-3

DNA: TGTGCCAGCAGCTTAGGACAGGGGCATTATGGCTACACCTTC
CDR3: CASSLGQGHYGYTF
D: TRBD1
V: TRBV7-2
size: -
J: TRBJ1-2

DNA: TGTGCCAGCAGTGAATTTTTCTTACTAGCGGGAGGCTATGAGCAGTTCTTC
CDR3: CASSEFFLLAGGYEQFF
D: TRBD2
V: TRBV25-1
size: -
J: TRBJ2-1

DNA: TGTGCCAGCAGCTTAGGGACTAGCGGGGGCTCCTACAATGAGCAGTTCTTC
CDR3: CASSLGTSGGSYNEQFF
D: TRBD2
V: TRBV11-3
size: -
J: TRBJ2-1

DNA: TGTGCCAGCAGTCAGACCGGGACAAGGGGCGGTGGCTACACCTTC
CDR3: CASSQTGTRGGGYTF
D: -
V: TRBV2
size: few
J: TRBJ1-2